Shown below are 8 T cell receptor beta chains from a single sample sequenced in a study of CD8 T cells in ankylosing spondylitis. The study's findings and limits: One TCR beta motif, made up of eight highly homologous variants, appeared characteristic of ankylosing spondylitis blood.

Their antigens remain unidentified. MiXCR, applied by TCRdb to the 5' RACE reads, yields one record per CDR3 protein. The sample gives around 770,000 distinct CDR3 sequences, 15% to 20% of which show up once; under 20% is in the top ten. Source material: blood, either unsorted or a sorted T cell fraction (not recorded which). These receptors originate from a male donor with ankylosing spondylitis.

This clonotype was counted many times. The gene calls are TRBV5-1 and TRBJ1-1; D remains unclear. Germline assignment: CDR1 SGHRS and CDR2 YFSETQ. The CDR3 loop spans 15 amino acids. Trimming stripped 0 bases from V and 1 base from J, with 10 bases between. The CDR3 DNA sequence: TGCGCCAGCAGCTTGGCCCGGGGTGAGAACACTGAAGCTTTCTTT. This sequence encodes CASSLARGENTEAFF.

This clonotype was counted a few times. The J gene is TRBJ2-7, the V gene TRBV6-2 or TRBV6-3; D is unresolved. There are 15 residues in the CDR3. Germline V gene data show CDR1 as MNHEY and CDR2 as SVGEGT. Trimming left V 2 bases short and J 0 bases short, with 11 bases between. CDR3 sequence (DNA): TGTGCCAGCAGTTACCCGACTGGTTTCTCCTACGAGCAGTACTTC. Encoded protein: CASSYPTGFSYEQYF.

This clonotype was seen a few times. The rearrangement links TRBV5-6 to TRBJ2-7; tentatively, D is TRBD1 (6 bases). From germline, CDR1 is SGHDT and CDR2 YYEEEE. The ends were cut back, 4 bases at V and 3 bases at J, with 11 bases in the middle. The CDR3 sequence is 13 residues long. For the CDR3, the DNA is TGTGCCAGCAGCGGAACAGGGAACTACGAGCAGTACTTC. It codes for CASSGTGNYEQYF.

The chain joins TRBV12-3 or TRBV12-4 to TRBJ2-2; D gene uncertain. The CDR3 is 18 amino acids. V was trimmed by 2 bases and J by 2 bases, leaving 18 bases between them. CDR3 sequence reads: CASSLSNGWAGNTGELFF. The DNA of the CDR3 is TGTGCCAGCAGTTTAAGTAATGGTTGGGCAGGTAACACCGGGGAGCTGTTTTTT.

A few counts support this clonotype. J is TRBJ2-3 and V is TRBV13, with 9 bases fitting TRBD2. The V gene end was trimmed by 5 bases and the J gene end by 0 bases; junction bases not matched to a gene: 18. CDR3 length: 20 residues. Germline V gene data show CDR1 as PRHDT and CDR2 as FYEKMQ (reference sequence). The chain's CDR3 is CASSPQGLADEPTSTDTQYF. The CDR3, as DNA: TGTGCCAGCAGCCCTCAGGGACTAGCAGACGAGCCGACTAGCACAGATACGCAGTATTTT. Full variable domain (outside the CDR3, taken from reference TRBV13 and TRBJ2-3): AAGVIQSPRHLIKEKRETATLKCYPIPRHDTVYWYQQGPGQDPQFLISFYEKMQSDKGSIPDRFSAQQFSDYHSELNMSSLELGDSALYFCASSPQGLADEPTSTDTQYFGPGTRLTVL.

This clonotype turned up a few times. This rearrangement joins TRBV20-1 to TRBJ1-3, with 10 bases identical to TRBD1. The CDR3 is 13 residues long. V trimming: 8 bases; J trimming: 8 bases; junction bases outside the gene matches: 9. Per the germline V gene, CDR1 is DFQATT and CDR2 is SNEGSKA (reference sequence). The CDR3 region is CSPDRDRGDTIYF. The CDR3 DNA sequence: TGCAGTCCGGACCGGGACAGGGGAGACACCATATATTTT.

This clonotype came up a few times. The chain has TRBV20-1 and TRBJ1-2; weak D call: TRBD1 (6 bases). Looked up from germline, CDR1 is DFQATT and CDR2 is SNEGSKA (reference sequence). Trimming cost V 5 bases and J 4 bases, with 14 bases left between them. There are 13 residues in the CDR3. CDR3 sequence reads: CSAPRGRSYGYTF. The CDR3 nucleotides read TGCAGTGCTCCCCGGGGGCGAAGCTATGGCTACACCTTC.

The chain uses TRBV6-6 and TRBJ2-7; no firm D call. Germline V gene data show CDR1 as MNHNY and CDR2 as SVGAGI (reference sequence). V lost 1 base, J lost 7 bases, and 8 bases lay in between. The CDR3 spans 12 residues. The CDR3 DNA sequence: TGTGCCAGCAGTTACTTTACAGCGGAGCAGTACTTC. It is translated as CASSYFTAEQYF.